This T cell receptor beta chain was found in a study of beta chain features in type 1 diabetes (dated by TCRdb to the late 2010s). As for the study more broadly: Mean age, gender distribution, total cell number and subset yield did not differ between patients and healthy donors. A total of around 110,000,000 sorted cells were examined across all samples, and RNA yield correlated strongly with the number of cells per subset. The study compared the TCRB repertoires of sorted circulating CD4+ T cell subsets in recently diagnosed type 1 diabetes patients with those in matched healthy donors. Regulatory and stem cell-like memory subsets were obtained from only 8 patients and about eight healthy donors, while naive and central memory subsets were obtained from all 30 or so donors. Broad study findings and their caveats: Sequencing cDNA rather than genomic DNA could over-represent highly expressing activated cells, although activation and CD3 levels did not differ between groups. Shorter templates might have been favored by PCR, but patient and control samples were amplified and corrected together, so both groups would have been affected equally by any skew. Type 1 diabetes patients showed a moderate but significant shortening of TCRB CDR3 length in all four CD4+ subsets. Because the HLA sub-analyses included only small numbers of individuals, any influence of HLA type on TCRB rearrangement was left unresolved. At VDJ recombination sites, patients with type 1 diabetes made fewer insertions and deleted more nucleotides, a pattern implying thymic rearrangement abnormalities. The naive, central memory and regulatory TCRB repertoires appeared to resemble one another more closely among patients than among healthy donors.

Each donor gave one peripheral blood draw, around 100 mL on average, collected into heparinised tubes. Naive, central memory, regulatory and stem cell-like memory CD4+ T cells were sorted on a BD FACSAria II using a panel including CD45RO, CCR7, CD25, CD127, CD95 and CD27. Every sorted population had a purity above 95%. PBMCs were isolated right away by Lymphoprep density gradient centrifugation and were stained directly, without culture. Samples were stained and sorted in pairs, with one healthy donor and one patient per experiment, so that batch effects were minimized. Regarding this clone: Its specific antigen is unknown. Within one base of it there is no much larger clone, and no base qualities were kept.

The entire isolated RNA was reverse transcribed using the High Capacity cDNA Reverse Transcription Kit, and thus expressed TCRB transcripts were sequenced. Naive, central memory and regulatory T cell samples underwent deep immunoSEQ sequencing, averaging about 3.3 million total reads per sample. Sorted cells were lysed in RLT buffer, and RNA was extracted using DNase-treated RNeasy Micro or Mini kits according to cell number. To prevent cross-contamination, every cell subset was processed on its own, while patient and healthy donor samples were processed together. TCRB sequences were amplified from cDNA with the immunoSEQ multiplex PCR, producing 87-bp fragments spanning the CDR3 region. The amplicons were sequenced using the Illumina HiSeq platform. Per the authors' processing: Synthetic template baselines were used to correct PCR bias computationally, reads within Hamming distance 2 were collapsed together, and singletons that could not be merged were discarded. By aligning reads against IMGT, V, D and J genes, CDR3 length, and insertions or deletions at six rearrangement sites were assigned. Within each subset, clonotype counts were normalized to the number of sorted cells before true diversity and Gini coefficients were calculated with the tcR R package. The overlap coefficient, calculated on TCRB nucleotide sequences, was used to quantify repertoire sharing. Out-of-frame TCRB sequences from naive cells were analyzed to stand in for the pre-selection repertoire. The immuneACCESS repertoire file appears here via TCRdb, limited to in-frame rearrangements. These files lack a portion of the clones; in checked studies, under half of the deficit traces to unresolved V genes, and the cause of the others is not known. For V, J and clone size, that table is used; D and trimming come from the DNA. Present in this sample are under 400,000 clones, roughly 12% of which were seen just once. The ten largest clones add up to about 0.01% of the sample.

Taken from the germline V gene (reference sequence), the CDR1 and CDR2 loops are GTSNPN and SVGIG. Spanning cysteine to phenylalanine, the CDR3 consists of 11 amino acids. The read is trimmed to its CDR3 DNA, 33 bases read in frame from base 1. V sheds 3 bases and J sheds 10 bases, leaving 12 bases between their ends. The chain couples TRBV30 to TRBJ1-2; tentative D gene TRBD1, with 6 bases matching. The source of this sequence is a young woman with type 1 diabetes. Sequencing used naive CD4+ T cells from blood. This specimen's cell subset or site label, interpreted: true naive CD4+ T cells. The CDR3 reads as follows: CAWSTGSPYTF. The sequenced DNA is TGTGCCTGGAGCACAGGGAGTCCCTACACCTTC.